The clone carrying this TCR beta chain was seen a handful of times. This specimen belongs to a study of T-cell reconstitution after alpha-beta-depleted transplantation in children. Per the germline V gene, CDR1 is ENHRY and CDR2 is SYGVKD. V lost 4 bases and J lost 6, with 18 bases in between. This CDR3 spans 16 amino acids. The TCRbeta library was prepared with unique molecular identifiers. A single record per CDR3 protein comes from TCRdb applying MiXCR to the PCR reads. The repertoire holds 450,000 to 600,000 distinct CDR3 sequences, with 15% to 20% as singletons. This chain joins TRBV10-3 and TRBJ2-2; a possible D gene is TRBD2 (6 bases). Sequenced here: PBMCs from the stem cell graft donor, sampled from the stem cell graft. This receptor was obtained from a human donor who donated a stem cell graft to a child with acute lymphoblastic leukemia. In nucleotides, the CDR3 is TGTGCCATCAGTGCGTCTCCGGGGGTGGGTGCCGGGGAGCTGTTTTTT. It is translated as CAISASPGVGAGELFF.